Following are 16 T cell receptor beta chains from one sample sequenced in a study of blood T cell repertoires in COVID-19. Here immunoSEQ multiplex PCR was the method, and the copy in TCRdb shows in-frame clones only, minus some. The sample records 150,000 to 200,000 clones, around four fifths being singletons. Sequencing used peripheral blood. These receptors were taken from a woman in her 70s who had recovered from COVID-19.

The count of this clone is one. V gene TRBV10-3 combines with J gene TRBJ2-7; 8 bases agree with TRBD2. The CDR3 is made up of 17 amino acids. Germline V lookup: CDR1 ENHRY, CDR2 SYGVKD. Unmatched junction bases numbered 10, after V lost 0 bases and J lost 3 bases. DNA of the CDR3: TGTGCCATCAGTGAGTCGGCCGGGAGGGACGACAGCTACGAGCAGTACTTC. Residues: CAISESAGRDDSYEQYF.

The chain recombines TRBV28 with TRBJ1-2; 9 bases align to TRBD1. This CDR3 is built from 14 residues. Looked up from germline, CDR1 is MDHEN and CDR2 is SYDVKM. The V gene end was trimmed by 5 bases and the J gene end by 3 bases; junction bases not matched to a gene: 4. Here the CDR3 DNA reads TGTGCCAGCAGTCCCACAGGGGGCGACTATGGCTACACCTTC. Amino acids: CASSPTGGDYGYTF.

The CDR3 nucleotides read TGCAGCGTTGAGGGGACTAGCGGGAGGCCCCATGAGCAGTTCTTC. This encodes CSVEGTSGRPHEQFF. J is TRBJ2-1 and V is TRBV29-1; 15 bases line up with TRBD2. Germline V gives CDR1 SQVTM, CDR2 ANQGSEA. The junction had 5 bases not matched to a gene; V was cut back by 3 bases and J by 8 bases. The CDR3 has 15 residues.

The genes are TRBV19 and TRBJ2-5, with TRBD1 matching 8 bases. CDR3 size: 14 residues. CDR1 LNHDA and CDR2 SQIVND come from the germline V gene (reference sequence). J was trimmed by 3 bases and V by 5 bases; bases with no gene match: 5. The CDR3 sequence is CASSPWDRKETQYF. In DNA form, the CDR3 reads TGTGCCAGTAGTCCTTGGGACAGGAAAGAGACCCAGTACTTC. The full variable domain, its missing parts supplied by reference TRBV19 and TRBJ2-5, is DGGITQSPKYLFRKEGQNVTLSCEQNLNHDAMYWYRQDPGQGLRLIYYSQIVNDFQKGDIAEGYSVSREKKESFPLTVTSAQKNPTAFYLCASSPWDRKETQYFGPGTRLLVL.

V usage is TRBV5-1 and J usage is TRBJ1-2; 7 bases are a match to TRBD1. V lost 0 bases and J lost 0; bases outside the gene matches: 2. Germline assignment: CDR1 SGHRS and CDR2 YFSETQ. The CDR3 has 15 amino acids. CDR3 residues: CASSLGGTANYGYTF. DNA for the CDR3: TGCGCCAGCAGCTTGGGCGGGACAGCTAACTATGGCTACACCTTC.

The chain has TRBV7-8 and TRBJ2-5; 7 bases align to TRBD2. Trimming removed 4 bases from V and 5 bases from J; junction bases left unmatched: 10. Germline lookup yields CDR1 SGHVS and CDR2 FQNEAQ. The CDR3 is made up of 15 amino acids. The CDR3 DNA reads TGTGCCAGCAGCTCACTAGCGCCCCCCAAGGAGACCCAGTACTTC. It specifies CASSSLAPPKETQYF.

The genes are TRBV5-1 and TRBJ2-7; 9 bases are a match to TRBD2. The V and J ends lost 3 bases and 7 bases, in that order; junction bases with no gene match: 11. CDR1 and CDR2 (germline): SGHRS, YFSETQ. The CDR3 is made up of 15 amino acids. The CDR3: CASSSGREGLGEQYF. The CDR3 DNA is TGCGCCAGCAGCTCAGGGCGGGAGGGCCTGGGGGAGCAGTACTTC.

V is TRBV11-3 and J is TRBJ2-2, with D possibly matching TRBD2 (6 bases). V dropped 4 bases and J dropped 2 bases, with 14 bases sitting between them. Germline V gene data show CDR1 as SGHNT and CDR2 as YENEEA. CDR3 length: 16 amino acids. CDR3 DNA: TGTGCCAGCAGCTCAGCCACTAGCCCTAACACCGGGGAGCTGTTTTTT. Its protein product is CASSSATSPNTGELFF.

A word on this clone: At one end, the junction sequence differs from germline, possibly due to a read error. The chain combines TRBV7-7 with TRBJ1-2; 8 positions agree with TRBD1. The CDR3 length is 15 residues. The germline V gene has CDR1 SSHAT and CDR2 FNYEAQ (reference sequence). CDR3 region: CASNPSLRTGHGYTF. The CDR3 DNA reads as TGTGCTAGCAACCCCTCCCTCCGGACAGGGCATGGCTACACCTTC.

This sequence joins TRBV10-3 and TRBJ2-2; TRBD2 aligns across 13 bases. V was clipped by 6 bases and J by 3 bases; unmatched bases: 4. The germline gives CDR1 ENHRY, CDR2 SYGVKD. The CDR3 runs 16 residues. The CDR3 spells CAIRPTSGRDTGELFF. The CDR3 DNA follows: TGTGCCATCAGACCCACTAGCGGGAGGGACACCGGGGAGCTGTTTTTT.

The chain carries TRBV6-2 or TRBV6-3 and TRBJ2-7; 11 bases are shared with TRBD2. Germline V CDR1 and CDR2: MNHEY, SVGEGT. V trimming: 0 bases; J trimming: 2 bases; junction bases outside the gene matches: 3. This CDR3 has 16 residues. The CDR3 loop is CASSYSRTSGPYEQYF. The CDR3 DNA sequence: TGTGCCAGCAGTTACTCCCGGACTAGCGGGCCCTACGAGCAGTACTTC.

The V gene is TRBV3-1 (or the pseudogene TRBV3-2), the J gene TRBJ2-1, with a possible D match to TRBD1 (6 bases). The CDR3 length is 14 residues. V was shortened by 3 bases and J by 6 bases, with 12 bases between the two germline ends. Germline values: CDR1 LGHDT, CDR2 YNNKEL (reference sequence). The CDR3 sequence: CASSQADRSNEQFF. For the CDR3, the DNA is TGTGCCAGCAGCCAGGCGGACAGATCCAATGAGCAGTTCTTC.

The V gene is TRBV12-3 or TRBV12-4, the J gene TRBJ2-7; 7 bases are shared with TRBD1. This CDR3 has 13 residues. V was pared by 6 bases and J by 1 base, with 3 bases of the junction left unmatched. The CDR3 sequence: CASRDRNSYEQYF. The CDR3 DNA reads as TGTGCCAGCAGGGACAGGAATTCCTACGAGCAGTACTTC.

The rearrangement joins TRBV3-1 (or the pseudogene TRBV3-2) to TRBJ2-6; TRBD2 matches at 7 bases. The length of the CDR3 is 17 residues. V was clipped by 1 base and J by 0 bases; unmatched bases: 3. Germline lookup yields CDR1 LGHDT and CDR2 YNNKEL (reference sequence). The CDR3 here is CASSQAAGTSGANVLTF. The CDR3, as DNA: TGTGCCAGCAGCCAAGCAGCGGGGACCTCTGGGGCCAACGTCCTGACTTTC.

CDR3 loop: CASSDEVGTYGYTF. The CDR3 DNA reads as TGTGCCAGCAGTGATGAAGTAGGGACATATGGCTACACCTTC. The chain joins TRBV2 to TRBJ1-2, with D maybe TRBD1 (6 bases). V was shortened by 3 bases and J by 5 bases, with 13 bases between the two germline ends. From germline, CDR1 is SNHLY and CDR2 FYNNEI. CDR3 size: 14 residues.

V gene TRBV28 combines with J gene TRBJ2-3; 9 nucleotides line up with TRBD1. V dropped 8 bases and J dropped 3; count of bases not matched to a gene: 9. The CDR3 consists of 15 residues. Germline V lookup: CDR1 MDHEN, CDR2 SYDVKM. The CDR3 protein is CASGGSGQGTDTQYF. The CDR3 DNA reads as TGTGCCAGCGGGGGCTCGGGACAGGGTACAGATACGCAGTATTTT.